The 25 T cell receptor beta chains reported below all come from one sample, sequenced in a study of Ad26.COV2.S vaccination and SARS-CoV-2 variants. Treatment: around 19 received Ad26.COV2.S at low or high dose, single or two shots; several received placebo; per-sample allocation not given. Specimens were obtained on day 63 following the first vaccine or placebo injection. Only in-frame clones appear in the TCRdb table, and some are missing; sequencing was by immunoSEQ multiplex PCR. This table has approximately 500,000 clones, 87% appearing once. Sample: peripheral blood, taken in a trial of Ad26.COV2.S vaccine versus placebo. Every receptor here comes from a person between 18 and 65 years old who received the Ad26.COV2.S COVID-19 vaccine or a placebo.

The chain links TRBV9 to TRBJ2-3; the match to TRBD2 covers 7 bases. V dropped 4 bases and J dropped 2; count of bases not matched to a gene: 10. CDR3 length: 16 residues. In germline, CDR1 is SGDLS, CDR2 YYNGEE. CDR3 amino acids: CASSPPAGEHTDTQYF. The CDR3 DNA reads as TGTGCCAGCAGCCCTCCCGCGGGAGAGCACACAGATACGCAGTATTTT.

The chain is built from TRBV5-6 and TRBJ1-3; unclear D gene. Deletions cut 4 bases from V and 2 bases from J, with 10 bases between. The V gene's germline CDR1 is SGHDT and CDR2 YYEEEE. The CDR3 has 14 amino acids. In nucleotides, the CDR3 is TGTGCCAGCAGCGTGTGGGGTCCTGGAAACACCATATATTTT. Amino acids: CASSVWGPGNTIYF.

J is TRBJ2-7 and V is TRBV24-1, with 9 bases fitting TRBD1. V lost 5 bases to trimming and J lost 4 bases; unmatched junction nucleotides: 8. The CDR3 loop spans 15 amino acids. CDR1 and CDR2 from the germline V gene are KGHDR and SFDVKD. The CDR3 bases are TGTGCCACCAGTGGATCCACCGGGACAGGGTACGAGCAGTACTTC. The encoded protein is CATSGSTGTGYEQYF.

This chain uses TRBV4-2 with TRBJ2-2; 9 bases agree with TRBD2. CDR3 length: 17 amino acids. CDR1 LGHNA and CDR2 YNFKEQ come from the germline V gene. The V segment lost 0 bases and the J segment 5 bases; nucleotides outside the gene matches: 7. The CDR3 loop is CASSQDTAGGVTGELFF. For the CDR3, the DNA is TGTGCCAGCAGCCAAGATACGGCGGGAGGGGTAACCGGGGAGCTGTTTTTT.

This chain connects TRBV28 to TRBJ2-2; 10 positions agree with TRBD2. The V gene end was trimmed by 7 bases and the J gene end by 4 bases; junction bases not matched to a gene: 12. Germline CDR1 MDHEN, CDR2 SYDVKM. The CDR3 spans 17 residues. Here the CDR3 reads CASTTGGLAGVTGELFF. In DNA, the CDR3 is TGTGCCAGCACCACCGGAGGGCTAGCGGGAGTCACCGGGGAGCTGTTTTTT.

Only a few counts were recorded for this clone. The chain links TRBV28 to TRBJ1-2; no definite D call. Trimming removed 8 bases at V and 2 bases at J, with 18 bases between. CDR3 length: 15 residues. Germline V lookup: CDR1 MDHEN, CDR2 SYDVKM. The CDR3 DNA is TGTGCCAGCCTTCTAGCGGGTTCCGTGAACTATGGCTACACCTTC. This sequence encodes CASLLAGSVNYGYTF.

The V gene is TRBV5-1, the J gene TRBJ2-1, with D maybe TRBD1 (5 bases). V lost 0 bases to trimming and J lost 2 bases, with 12 bases between them. CDR3 length: 16 residues. Looked up from germline, CDR1 is SGHRS and CDR2 is YFSETQ. The CDR3 here is CASSLAAGPTYNEQFF. CDR3 nucleotide sequence: TGCGCCAGCAGCTTGGCCGCAGGGCCGACCTACAATGAGCAGTTCTTC. Supplemented by reference TRBV5-1 and TRBJ2-1, the full variable domain reads KAGVTQTPRYLIKTRGQQVTLSCSPISGHRSVSWYQQTPGQGLQFLFEYFSETQRNKGNFPGRFSGRQFSNSRSEMNVSTLELGDSALYLCASSLAAGPTYNEQFFGPGTRLTVL.

The chain uses TRBV6-5 and TRBJ1-6, with TRBD1 identical over 8 bases. Germline CDR1 is MNHEY and CDR2 is SVGAGI. The J segment lost 8 bases and the V segment lost 10 bases, leaving 13 bases of the junction unmatched. This CDR3 has 15 residues. The CDR3 DNA reads TGTGCCATGCTGTGCGACAGGGGTTACGATTCACCCCTCCACTTT. Protein product: CAMLCDRGYDSPLHF.

V gene TRBV5-6 combines with J gene TRBJ1-2; maybe TRBD1 (5 bases). V was clipped by 6 bases and J by 3 bases, with 27 bases between them. Germline V CDR1 and CDR2: SGHDT, YYEEEE. This CDR3 has 18 amino acids. The chain's CDR3 is CASTRYGRQTESDYGYTF. CDR3 sequence (DNA): TGTGCCAGCACCCGTTACGGGCGACAGACCGAATCGGACTATGGCTACACCTTC.

This sequence joins TRBV3-1 (or the pseudogene TRBV3-2) and TRBJ2-7; 12 bases are shared with TRBD2. CDR1 is LGHDT and CDR2 is YNNKEL in the germline V gene (reference sequence). The V gene end was trimmed by 4 bases and the J gene end by 3 bases; junction bases not matched to a gene: 4. The CDR3 is made up of 15 amino acids. The CDR3 loop is CASSPSGRALYEQYF. Written as DNA, the CDR3 is TGTGCCAGCAGCCCTAGCGGGAGGGCCCTCTACGAGCAGTACTTC.

The rearrangement uses TRBV6-5 and TRBJ2-7, with 9 bases fitting TRBD1. Germline V gene lookup returns CDR1 MNHEY and CDR2 SVGAGI. V lost 7 bases and J lost 2; bases outside the gene matches: 6. This CDR3 has 14 residues. CDR3 DNA sequence: TGTGCCAGCATCGGGACAGGGCTCCCCTACGAGCAGTACTTC. The encoded protein is CASIGTGLPYEQYF.

The V gene is TRBV5-4, the J gene TRBJ2-5, with 9 positions matching TRBD2. V lost 0 bases, J lost 5 bases, and 11 bases stayed unmatched. The CDR3 contains 17 residues. In germline, CDR1 is SGHNT, CDR2 YYREEE (reference sequence). Written as DNA, the CDR3 is TGTGCCAGCAGCTTGGGAGGAGGAGCGGGAGGTTTTGAGACCCAGTACTTC. Its translation: CASSLGGGAGGFETQYF.

The CDR3 DNA reads as TGTGCCAGCAGCCAAGGGGCGGCCGGTCGATATGGCTACACCTTC. It codes for CASSQGAAGRYGYTF. The gene calls are TRBV4-2 and TRBJ1-2; the D is unclear. The CDR3 has 15 residues. Trimming left V 1 base short and J 5 bases short, with 14 bases between. Germline V lookup: CDR1 LGHNA, CDR2 YNFKEQ.

This sequence joins TRBV19 and TRBJ2-3; 7 bases line up with TRBD2. CDR1 is LNHDA, CDR2 SQIVND, per germline (reference sequence). With 7 bases clipped from V and 0 bases from J, the junction kept 16 bases outside the gene matches. The CDR3 runs 18 residues. The CDR3 DNA follows: TGTGCCAGTAAGCGTAGGGCTAGCGGCCCTTCTAGCACAGATACGCAGTATTTT. Encoded protein: CASKRRASGPSSTDTQYF.

J is TRBJ1-1 and V is TRBV6-5, with unresolved D. This CDR3 comprises 12 residues. Germline CDR1 reads MNHEY; CDR2 reads SVGAGI. V lost 10 bases and J 3 bases, leaving 12 bases between the germline ends. CDR3 region: CATRRTYTEAFF. The DNA of the CDR3 is TGTGCCACCCGGCGCACTTACACTGAAGCTTTCTTT.

This clone was recorded only once. The chain combines TRBV10-3 with TRBJ2-1, with D possibly being TRBD2 (7 bases). Trimming stripped 2 bases from V and 1 base from J, with 12 bases between. CDR1 ENHRY and CDR2 SYGVKD come from the germline V gene. CDR3 length: 16 residues. CDR3 amino acids: CAISEPAGASYNEQFF. In DNA form, the CDR3 reads TGTGCCATCAGTGAGCCGGCGGGGGCGTCCTACAATGAGCAGTTCTTC.

V usage is TRBV6-6 and J usage is TRBJ1-4; D is perhaps TRBD1 (5 bases). Germline CDR1 and CDR2: MNHNY and SVGAGI (reference sequence). This CDR3 has 12 residues. Deletions cut 6 bases from V and 8 bases from J, with 10 bases between. CDR3 sequence: CASRPGGEKLFF. CDR3 DNA: TGTGCCAGCAGGCCGGGGGGGGAAAAACTGTTTTTT.

The chain employs TRBV5-1 and TRBJ2-1, with TRBD2 identical over 10 bases. The CDR3 totals 14 residues. CDR1 and CDR2 from the germline V gene are SGHRS and YFSETQ. The V and J ends lost 3 bases and 5 bases, in that order; junction bases with no gene match: 2. The CDR3 DNA reads TGCGCCAGCAGCTGGACTAGCGGCCACAATGAGCAGTTCTTC. It encodes CASSWTSGHNEQFF.

About this clone: Other DNA sequences of this sample code for an identical CDR3. The chain employs TRBV5-1 and TRBJ2-1; D not certain. CDR1 is SGHRS and CDR2 is YFSETQ in the germline V gene. The V gene lost 2 bases and the J gene lost 0 bases, with 9 bases spanning the gap. The CDR3 contains 15 residues. The CDR3 DNA is TGCGCCAGCAGCTTAGACCCAAGCTCCTACAATGAGCAGTTCTTC. This gives the protein CASSLDPSSYNEQFF.

The V call is TRBV9, the J call TRBJ2-1; 8 nucleotides line up with TRBD2. The CDR3 is 13 residues long. After removal of 7 bases from V and 8 bases from J, the junction contained 8 bases not matched to a gene. The germline V gene has CDR1 SGDLS and CDR2 YYNGEE. The CDR3: CASGLAPRDEQFF. CDR3 DNA sequence: TGTGCCAGCGGACTAGCTCCGCGGGATGAGCAGTTCTTC.

V and J are TRBV6-5 and TRBJ1-5; no reliable D call. Germline lookup yields CDR1 MNHEY and CDR2 SVGAGI. Deletions cut 7 bases from V and 7 bases from J, with 14 bases between. The CDR3 runs 13 residues. The CDR3 loop reads CASMTSGGQPQHF. The CDR3 bases are TGTGCCAGCATGACGTCGGGAGGGCAGCCCCAGCATTTT.

The gene calls are TRBV6-2 or TRBV6-3 and TRBJ1-5; D is ambiguous. Germline V gives CDR1 MNHEY, CDR2 SVGEGT. Trimming left V 0 bases short and J 2 bases short, with 14 bases between. The CDR3 loop spans 17 amino acids. CDR3 DNA: TGTGCCAGCAGTTACTCCTTCGGGCCGGAGCGCAATCAGCCCCAGCATTTT. This translates into CASSYSFGPERNQPQHF.

This clone has just a few counts. For the CDR3, the DNA is TGTGCTTCGTCCCGATCCTCGGGGAGAGAAAAACTGTTTTTT. This gives the protein CASSRSSGREKLFF. The chain couples TRBV30 to TRBJ1-4; unclear D gene. The CDR3 spans 14 residues. Per the germline V gene, CDR1 is GTSNPN and CDR2 is SVGIG (reference sequence).

The chain has TRBV28 and TRBJ1-4; maybe TRBD1 (5 bases). CDR1 is MDHEN, CDR2 SYDVKM, per germline. There are 15 residues in the CDR3. V lost 4 bases, J lost 4 bases, and 13 bases lay in between. CDR3 loop: CASSSAGGSNEKLFF. CDR3 sequence (DNA): TGTGCCAGCAGTTCAGCCGGGGGGAGTAATGAAAAACTGTTTTTT.

The chain couples TRBV19 to TRBJ1-1; 7 nucleotides align to TRBD1. The CDR3 extends over 15 amino acids. Germline CDR1 is LNHDA and CDR2 is SQIVND (reference sequence). J lost 0 bases, V lost 4 bases, and 5 bases had no gene match. CDR3 residues: CASSRADRLNTEAFF. CDR3 DNA: TGTGCCAGTAGTAGGGCGGACAGGCTGAACACTGAAGCTTTCTTT.